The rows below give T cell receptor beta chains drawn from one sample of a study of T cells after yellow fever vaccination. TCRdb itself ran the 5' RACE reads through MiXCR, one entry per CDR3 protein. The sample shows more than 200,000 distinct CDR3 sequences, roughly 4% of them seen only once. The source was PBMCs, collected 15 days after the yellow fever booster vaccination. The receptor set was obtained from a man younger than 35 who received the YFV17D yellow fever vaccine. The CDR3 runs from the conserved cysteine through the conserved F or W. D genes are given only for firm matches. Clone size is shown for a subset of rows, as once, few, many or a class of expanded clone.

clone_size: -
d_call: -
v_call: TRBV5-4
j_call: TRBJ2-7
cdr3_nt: TGTGCCAGCAGCTATCCAGGGGGAGGTTACGAGCAGTACTTC
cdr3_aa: CASSYPGGGYEQYF

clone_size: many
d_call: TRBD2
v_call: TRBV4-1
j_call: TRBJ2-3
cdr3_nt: TGCGCCAGCAGCCGAGGGACTAGCGGGGGAACAGATACGCAGTATTTT
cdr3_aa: CASSRGTSGGTDTQYF

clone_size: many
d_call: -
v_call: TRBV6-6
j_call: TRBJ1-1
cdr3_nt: TGTGCCAGCAGTGGCGGACAGCCCGAAGCTTTCTTT
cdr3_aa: CASSGGQPEAFF

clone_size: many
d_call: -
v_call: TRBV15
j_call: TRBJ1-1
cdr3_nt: TGTGCCACCAGCAGAAGGACAGCGAACACTGAAGCTTTCTTT
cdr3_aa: CATSRRTANTEAFF

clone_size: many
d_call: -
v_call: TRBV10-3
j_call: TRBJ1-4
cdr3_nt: TGTGCCATCAGTGAGTCGACGCGGCACCCGTGGATTGAAAAACTGTTTTTT
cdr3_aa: CAISESTRHPWIEKLFF

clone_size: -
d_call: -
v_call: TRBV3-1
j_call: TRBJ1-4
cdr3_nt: TGTGCCAGCAGCCAAGATGGGGGAGATGAAAAACTGTTTTTT
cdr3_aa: CASSQDGGDEKLFF

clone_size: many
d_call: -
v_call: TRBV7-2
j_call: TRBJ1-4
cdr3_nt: TGTGCCAGCAGCCCCTCGCGGGCAACTAATGAAAAACTGTTTTTT
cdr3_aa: CASSPSRATNEKLFF

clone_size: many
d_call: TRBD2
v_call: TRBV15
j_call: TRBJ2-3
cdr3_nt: TGTGCCACCAGCAGGCATCTAGCGGGGAGCACAGATACGCAGTATTTT
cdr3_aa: CATSRHLAGSTDTQYF

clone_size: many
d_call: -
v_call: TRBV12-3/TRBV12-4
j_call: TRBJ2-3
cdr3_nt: TGTGCCAGCAGCCTCTGGGGTTCTAGCACAGATACGCAGTATTTT
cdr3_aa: CASSLWGSSTDTQYF

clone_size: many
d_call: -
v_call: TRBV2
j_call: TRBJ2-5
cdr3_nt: TGTGCCAGCAGTGTTTATGCGGGGAGACAAGAGACCCAGTACTTC
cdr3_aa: CASSVYAGRQETQYF

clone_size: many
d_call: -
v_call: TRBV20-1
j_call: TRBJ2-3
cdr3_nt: TGCAGTGCCAGGGAGGTCACAGATACGCAGTATTTT
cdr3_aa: CSAREVTDTQYF

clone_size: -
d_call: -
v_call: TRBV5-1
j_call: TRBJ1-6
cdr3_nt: TGCGCCAGCAGCTTGGAAATCGACAGGAGCTCCTATAATTCACCCCTCCACTTT
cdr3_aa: CASSLEIDRSSYNSPLHF

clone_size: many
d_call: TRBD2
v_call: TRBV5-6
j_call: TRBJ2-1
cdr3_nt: TGTGCCAGCAGCTTGTTAGGGCGGGGGAATGAGCAGTTCTTC
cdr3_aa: CASSLLGRGNEQFF